This T cell receptor (beta chain) derives from a study of early T cells in non-severe SARS-CoV-2 infection. TCRdb processed the 5' RACE reads anew with MiXCR; each CDR3 protein has one entry. The table records some 48,000 distinct CDR3 sequences, 6.2% of them present only once. J was trimmed by 1 base and V by 0 bases; bases with no gene match: 1. The CDR3 covers 15 residues. CDR1 is MNHEY, CDR2 SVGEGT, per germline. The J gene is TRBJ2-7, the V gene TRBV6-2 or TRBV6-3, with 9 bases lining up with TRBD1. Sample: whole blood, taken at baseline. The receptor was isolated from an adult who was a healthcare worker with PCR-confirmed SARS-CoV-2 infection or an uninfected control (not recorded which). CDR3: CASSYSGTGSYEQYF. The CDR3 DNA sequence: TGTGCCAGCAGTTACTCAGGGACAGGGTCCTACGAGCAGTACTTC.